Each of the 22 T cell receptor beta chains below was sequenced from the same sample in a study of T cells in Graves' hyperthyroidism and ophthalmopathy. What was amplified from RNA transcripts were TCR beta CDR3 regions. The HTBI primer set drove a first-round RT-PCR of the TCR CDR3. TCRdb reprocessed the multiplex PCR reads via MiXCR and lists one record per CDR3 protein. The repertoire holds around 620,000 distinct CDR3 sequences, with more than 45% as singletons. Material: peripheral blood or thyroid tissue (not recorded which). The origin of the receptors is an adult woman with Graves' disease, either hyperthyroidism or ophthalmopathy (not recorded which).

This clonotype has at least ten counts. The J gene is TRBJ2-7, the V gene TRBV4-1, with 11 positions matching TRBD2. CDR1 is MGHRA and CDR2 is YSYEKL in the germline V gene. V shed 3 bases and J 1 base; nucleotides not matched to a gene: 5. This CDR3 has 16 amino acids. CDR3 bases: TGCGCCAGCAGCCACGCAACTAGCGGGAGTTCCTACGAGCAGTACTTC. It translates to CASSHATSGSSYEQYF.

This clonotype was observed at least ten times. This chain connects TRBV20-1 to TRBJ1-5, with D perhaps TRBD1 (6 bases). This CDR3 region has 15 residues. From germline, CDR1 is DFQATT and CDR2 SNEGSKA (reference sequence). With 6 bases removed from V and 1 base from J, the gap between germline ends came to 16 bases. CDR3 sequence reads: CSATAGARSNQPQHF. The CDR3 DNA reads as TGCAGTGCCACGGCGGGGGCAAGGAGCAATCAGCCCCAGCATTTT.

The table lists this clonotype with many counts. The chain has TRBV7-9 and TRBJ1-3; the D is unclear. Trimming removed 3 bases from V and 3 bases from J, with 15 bases in between. CDR1 and CDR2 from the germline V gene are SEHNR and FQNEAQ (reference sequence). CDR3 length: 16 amino acids. This chain's CDR3 is CASSFETVQVGNTIYF. In nucleotides, the CDR3 is TGTGCCAGCAGCTTCGAGACGGTCCAAGTTGGAAACACCATATATTTT.

This clonotype was seen repeatedly, ten times or more. The chain employs TRBV19 and TRBJ1-3; no clear D gene. The CDR3 extends over 15 amino acids. Germline V gene data show CDR1 as LNHDA and CDR2 as SQIVND (reference sequence). V dropped 3 bases and J dropped 4 bases, with 13 bases sitting between them. The CDR3 DNA reads as TGTGCCAGTAGTATGAGCCGAGTGTGGGGAAACACCATATATTTT. Translated, it gives CASSMSRVWGNTIYF.

The chain links TRBV15 to TRBJ2-5; 9 bases match TRBD1. The CDR3 totals 14 residues. V shed 4 bases, J shed 2 bases, and the junction held 2 bases outside the gene matches. Germline values: CDR1 LNHNV, CDR2 YYDKDF (reference sequence). DNA for the CDR3: TGTGCCACCAGCACCGGGACAGGGCAAGAGACCCAGTACTTC. It yields the protein CATSTGTGQETQYF.

The table lists this clonotype with many counts. This chain links TRBV5-1 with TRBJ1-1, with a possible D match to TRBD1 (5 bases). This CDR3 has 15 residues. The germline gives CDR1 SGHRS, CDR2 YFSETQ. The ends were cut back, 4 bases at V and 5 bases at J, with 18 bases in the middle. CDR3 amino acids: CASSPSAVQVTEAFF. DNA of the CDR3: TGCGCCAGCAGCCCCTCTGCCGTACAGGTGACTGAAGCTTTCTTT. Looking up the rest from reference TRBV5-1 and TRBJ1-1 gives the full variable domain: KAGVTQTPRYLIKTRGQQVTLSCSPISGHRSVSWYQQTPGQGLQFLFEYFSETQRNKGNFPGRFSGRQFSNSRSEMNVSTLELGDSALYLCASSPSAVQVTEAFFGQGTRLTVV.

In this sample, this clonotype turned up many times. The CDR3 sequence: CASSLARRLYF. In DNA, the CDR3 is TGTGCCAGCAGCTTAGCTCGACGGCTGTACTTC. The genes are TRBV7-6 and TRBJ2-7; D is unresolved. CDR3 length: 11 amino acids. The V end was cut by 0 bases, the J end by 12 bases, with 9 bases between. Looked up from germline, CDR1 is SGHVS and CDR2 is FNYEAQ.

The chain combines TRBV7-8 with TRBJ1-2, with 9 nucleotides matching TRBD1. Germline CDR1 SGHVS, CDR2 FQNEAQ. V lost 4 bases and J lost 7; bases outside the gene matches: 7. The CDR3 consists of 14 residues. The CDR3 DNA reads as TGTGCCAGCAGCTCCGGGACAGGGATCGGTGGCTACACCTTC. Amino acids: CASSSGTGIGGYTF. Variable domain in full (rest from reference TRBV7-8 and TRBJ1-2): GAGVSQSPRYKVAKRGQDVALRCDPISGHVSLFWYQQALGQGPEFLTYFQNEAQLDKSGLPSDRFFAERPEGSVSTLKIQRTQQEDSAVYLCASSSGTGIGGYTFGSGTRLTVV.

This sequence joins TRBV24-1 and TRBJ1-1, with unresolved D. Germline CDR1 reads KGHDR; CDR2 reads SFDVKD. Trimming left V 10 bases short and J 11 bases short, with 16 bases between. The CDR3 totals 11 residues. The CDR3 sequence is CATSTGNEAFF. The CDR3 DNA reads as TGTGCCACATCGACGGGGAATGAGGCTTTCTTT.

CDR3 protein: CASSLRRANTEAFF. The CDR3 DNA reads TGTGCCAGCAGTTTACGACGGGCAAACACTGAAGCTTTCTTT. The chain joins TRBV12-3 or TRBV12-4 to TRBJ1-1, with unresolved D. The length of the CDR3 is 14 residues. V was cut by 2 bases and J by 2 bases, with 9 bases left in between.

This clonotype was seen a few times. A much larger clonotype is one base distant, so this may be a read error. V usage is TRBV20-1 and J usage is TRBJ2-7; the D gene is possibly TRBD2 (5 bases). V lost 6 bases and J 5 bases, leaving 17 bases between the germline ends. CDR1 and CDR2 from the germline V gene are DFQATT and SNEGSKA (reference sequence). The length of the CDR3 is 13 residues. The CDR3 region is CSADTDSSHEQYF. The CDR3 DNA is TGCAGTGCGGATACGGACTCTTCCCACGAGCAGTACTTC.

V is TRBV7-2 and J is TRBJ2-7; 14 positions agree with TRBD2. Trimming cost V 1 base and J 12 bases; bases outside gene matches: 2. Germline CDR1 is SGHTA and CDR2 is FQGNSA. The CDR3 totals 13 residues. The CDR3 DNA is TGTGCCAGCAGCTTAGGACTAGCGGGAGGGCGGTACTTC. It specifies CASSLGLAGGRYF.

A single count supports this clonotype. The J gene is TRBJ1-1, the V gene TRBV7-4, with D uncertain. Trimming pared 5 bases from V and 6 bases from J, leaving 19 bases between. Germline V CDR1 and CDR2: SGHVT, SQSDAQ. There are 15 residues in the CDR3. The CDR3 DNA is TGTGCCAGCAGCGTAGAAAAGACGCCGCGCCCTGAAGCTTTCTTT. This codes for CASSVEKTPRPEAFF.

This clonotype was counted between two and nine times. The CDR3 DNA follows: TGTGCCACCAGCAGCTTAGGTGTGTTTGTCGGGCAGTACTTC. Encoded protein: CATSSLGVFVGQYF. V and J are TRBV15 and TRBJ2-7; D remains ambiguous. This CDR3 has 14 amino acids. Germline CDR1 reads LNHNV; CDR2 reads YYDKDF (reference sequence). V was pared by 3 bases and J by 9 bases, with 18 bases between.

The table lists this clonotype with many counts. The V and J genes are TRBV5-6 and TRBJ2-7, with TRBD1 identical over 7 bases. Germline CDR1 SGHDT, CDR2 YYEEEE. The CDR3 length is 13 residues. With V trimmed by 4 bases and J by 2 bases, 3 bases remained unmatched. In DNA form, the CDR3 reads TGTGCCAGCAGCGCAGACAGGGCCTACGAGCAGTACTTC. Translated, it gives CASSADRAYEQYF.

V and J are TRBV6-5 and TRBJ2-7; the D call may be TRBD1 or TRBD2 (6 bases each). Germline V gene lookup returns CDR1 MNHEY and CDR2 SVGAGI. V lost 6 bases and J 4 bases, leaving 16 bases between the germline ends. The length of the CDR3 is 14 residues. CDR3 bases: TGTGCCAGCAGGCGGAGGGGACAATTATACGAGCAGTACTTC. This translates into CASRRRGQLYEQYF.

V usage is TRBV20-1 and J usage is TRBJ2-7; TRBD1 matches 8 bases. This CDR3 spans 11 amino acids. The trim removed 3 bases at V and 9 bases at J, leaving 4 bases unmatched. CDR1 and CDR2 from the germline V gene are DFQATT and SNEGSKA (reference sequence). Here the CDR3 reads CSASRGLGQYF. CDR3 nucleotides: TGCAGTGCTAGCAGGGGGCTCGGGCAGTACTTC.

Many counts were recorded for this clonotype. The chain combines TRBV7-3 with TRBJ1-5, with TRBD1 identical over 7 bases. J was trimmed by 5 bases and V by 4 bases; bases with no gene match: 17. This CDR3 spans 18 amino acids. Germline CDR1 and CDR2: SGHTA and FQGTGA. Written as DNA, the CDR3 is TGTGCCAGCAGCTCCCCAACCCTGCACAGGGGCAGGCATCAGCCCCAGCATTTT. It is translated as CASSSPTLHRGRHQPQHF.

In DNA form, the CDR3 reads TGTGCCAGCAGCTTAAGGGACCCCGAGGGTGAAGCTTTCTTT. It yields the protein CASSLRDPEGEAFF. The V and J genes are TRBV7-2 and TRBJ1-1, with D tentatively TRBD1 (5 bases). V was cut by 2 bases and J by 7 bases, with 14 bases left in between. The germline CDR1 and CDR2 sequences are SGHTA and FQGNSA. There are 14 residues in the CDR3.

This clonotype was seen at least ten times. The gene calls are TRBV20-1 and TRBJ1-5; D ambiguous. CDR1 is DFQATT, CDR2 SNEGSKA, per germline (reference sequence). The CDR3 consists of 16 residues. V shed 0 bases and J shed 3 bases, with 15 bases lying between them. As DNA, the CDR3 is TGCAGTGCTAGAGACGTACGGATTCGATTCAATCAGCCCCAGCATTTT. It codes for CSARDVRIRFNQPQHF.

This clonotype was seen at least ten times. The chain recombines TRBV5-1 with TRBJ1-1, with D possibly being TRBD1 (6 bases). V was pared by 5 bases and J by 1 base, with 12 bases between. The CDR3 contains 14 residues. Looked up from germline, CDR1 is SGHRS and CDR2 is YFSETQ. The CDR3 sequence is CASRTGQQNTEAFF. The CDR3 region has the DNA TGCGCCAGCAGAACCGGACAGCAGAACACTGAAGCTTTCTTT.

CDR3 in amino acids: CASSGSRDVRTQYF. CDR3 nucleotides: TGTGCCAGCAGCGGATCCCGGGACGTTCGGACCCAGTACTTC. The rearrangement links TRBV7-3 to TRBJ2-5; perhaps D is TRBD1 or TRBD2 (5 bases each). The CDR3 length is 14 residues. CDR1 and CDR2 (germline): SGHTA, FQGTGA. V lost 5 bases and J 7 bases, leaving 17 bases between the germline ends.